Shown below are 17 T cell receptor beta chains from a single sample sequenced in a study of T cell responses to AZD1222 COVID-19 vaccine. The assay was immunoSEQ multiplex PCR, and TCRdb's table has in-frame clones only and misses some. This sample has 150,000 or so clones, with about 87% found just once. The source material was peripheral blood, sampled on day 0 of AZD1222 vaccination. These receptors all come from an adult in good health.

CDR3 coding DNA: TGTGCCAGTAGAGGACCGGTGAACACTGAAGCTTTCTTT. Its protein is CASRGPVNTEAFF. The chain has TRBV19 and TRBJ1-1; D is ambiguous. This CDR3 has 13 amino acids. Germline CDR1 LNHDA, CDR2 SQIVND (reference sequence). V lost 6 bases to trimming and J lost 0 bases, with 8 bases between them. The full variable domain, with the rest looked up from reference TRBV19 and TRBJ1-1, is DGGITQSPKYLFRKEGQNVTLSCEQNLNHDAMYWYRQDPGQGLRLIYYSQIVNDFQKGDIAEGYSVSREKKESFPLTVTSAQKNPTAFYLCASRGPVNTEAFFGQGTRLTVV.

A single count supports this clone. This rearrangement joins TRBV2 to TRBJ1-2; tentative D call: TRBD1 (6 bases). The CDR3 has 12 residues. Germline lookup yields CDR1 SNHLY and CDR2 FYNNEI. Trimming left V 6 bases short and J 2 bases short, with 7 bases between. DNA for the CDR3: TGTGCCAGCAGGGACAGAAACTATGGCTACACCTTC. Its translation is CASRDRNYGYTF. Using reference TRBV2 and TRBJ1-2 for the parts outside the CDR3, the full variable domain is EPEVTQTPSHQVTQMGQEVILRCVPISNHLYFYWYRQILGQKVEFLVSFYNNEISEKSEIFDDQFSVERPDGSNFTLKIRSTKLEDSAMYFCASRDRNYGYTFGSGTRLTVV.

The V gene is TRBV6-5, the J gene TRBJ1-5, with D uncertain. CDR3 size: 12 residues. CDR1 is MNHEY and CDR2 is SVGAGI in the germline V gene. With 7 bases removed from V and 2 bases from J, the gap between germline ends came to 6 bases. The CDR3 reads CASTSGNQPQHF. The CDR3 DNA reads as TGTGCCAGCACAAGCGGCAATCAGCCCCAGCATTTT.

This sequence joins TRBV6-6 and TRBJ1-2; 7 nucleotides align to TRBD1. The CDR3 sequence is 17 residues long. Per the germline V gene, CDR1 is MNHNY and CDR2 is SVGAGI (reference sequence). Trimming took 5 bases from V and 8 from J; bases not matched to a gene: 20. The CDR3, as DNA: TGTGCCAGCAGTCCCCCCGGACCCACAGGGGACTCGGAAGGCTACACCTTC. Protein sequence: CASSPPGPTGDSEGYTF.

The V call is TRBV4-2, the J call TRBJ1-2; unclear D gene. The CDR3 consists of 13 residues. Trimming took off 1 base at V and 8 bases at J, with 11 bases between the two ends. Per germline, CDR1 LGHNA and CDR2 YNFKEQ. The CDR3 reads CASSQARASGYTF. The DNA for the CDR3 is TGTGCCAGCAGCCAAGCCCGGGCGAGCGGCTACACCTTC.

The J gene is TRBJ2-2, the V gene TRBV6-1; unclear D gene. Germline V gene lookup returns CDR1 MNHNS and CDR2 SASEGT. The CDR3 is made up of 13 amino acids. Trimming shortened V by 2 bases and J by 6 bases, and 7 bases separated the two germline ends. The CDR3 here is CASSELVAGELFF. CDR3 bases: TGTGCCAGCAGTGAACTTGTAGCCGGGGAGCTGTTTTTT.

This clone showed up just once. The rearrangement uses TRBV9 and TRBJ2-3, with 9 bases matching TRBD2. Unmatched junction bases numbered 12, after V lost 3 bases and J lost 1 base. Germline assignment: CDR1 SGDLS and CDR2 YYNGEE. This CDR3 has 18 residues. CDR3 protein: CASSGKALQREGTDTQYF. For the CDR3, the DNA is TGTGCCAGCAGCGGTAAGGCCCTCCAGCGGGAGGGCACAGATACGCAGTATTTT.

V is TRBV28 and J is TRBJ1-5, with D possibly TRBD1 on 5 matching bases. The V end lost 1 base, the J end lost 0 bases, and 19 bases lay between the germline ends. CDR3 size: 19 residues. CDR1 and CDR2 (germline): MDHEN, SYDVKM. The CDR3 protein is CASSLYGGEGGPSNQPQHF. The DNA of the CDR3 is TGTGCCAGCAGTTTATATGGGGGGGAAGGAGGACCTAGCAATCAGCCCCAGCATTTT.

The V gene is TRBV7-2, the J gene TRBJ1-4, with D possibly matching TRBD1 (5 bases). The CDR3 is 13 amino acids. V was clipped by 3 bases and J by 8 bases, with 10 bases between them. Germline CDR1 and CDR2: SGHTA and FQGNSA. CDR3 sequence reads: CASSFDSGEKLFF. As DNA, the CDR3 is TGTGCCAGCAGCTTTGACAGCGGCGAAAAACTGTTTTTT.

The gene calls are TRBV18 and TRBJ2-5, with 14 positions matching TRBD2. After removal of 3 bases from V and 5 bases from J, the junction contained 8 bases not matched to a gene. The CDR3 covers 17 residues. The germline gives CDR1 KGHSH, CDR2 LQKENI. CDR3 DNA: TGTGCCAGCTCACCTCCGACTAGCGGGAGGGCCGGGGAGACCCAGTACTTC. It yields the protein CASSPPTSGRAGETQYF.

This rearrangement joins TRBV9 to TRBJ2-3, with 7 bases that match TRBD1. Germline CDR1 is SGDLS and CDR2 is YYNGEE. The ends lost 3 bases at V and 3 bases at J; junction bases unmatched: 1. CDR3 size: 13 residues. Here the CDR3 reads CASSETGTDTQYF. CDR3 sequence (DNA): TGTGCCAGCAGCGAGACAGGGACAGATACGCAGTATTTT.

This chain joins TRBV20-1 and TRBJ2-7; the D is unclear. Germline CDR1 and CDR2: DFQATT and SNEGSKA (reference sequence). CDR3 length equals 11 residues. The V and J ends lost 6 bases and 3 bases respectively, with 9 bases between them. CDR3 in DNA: TGCAGTGCCCTTCAGAACTACGAGCAGTACTTC. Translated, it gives CSALQNYEQYF.

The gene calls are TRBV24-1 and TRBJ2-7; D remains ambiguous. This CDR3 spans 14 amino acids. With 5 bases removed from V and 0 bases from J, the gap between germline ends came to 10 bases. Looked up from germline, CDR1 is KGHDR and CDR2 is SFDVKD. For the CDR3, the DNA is TGTGCCACCAGTGGTTCCGGTAGCTCCTACGAGCAGTACTTC. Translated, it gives CATSGSGSSYEQYF.

The CDR3 protein is CASSRQGGGYGYTF. DNA of the CDR3: TGTGCCAGTAGTAGACAGGGTGGAGGCTATGGCTACACCTTC. This chain uses TRBV19 with TRBJ1-2; TRBD1 matches 7 bases. This CDR3 has 14 amino acids. V lost 4 bases, J lost 4 bases, and 6 bases stayed unmatched. The germline V gene has CDR1 LNHDA and CDR2 SQIVND (reference sequence).

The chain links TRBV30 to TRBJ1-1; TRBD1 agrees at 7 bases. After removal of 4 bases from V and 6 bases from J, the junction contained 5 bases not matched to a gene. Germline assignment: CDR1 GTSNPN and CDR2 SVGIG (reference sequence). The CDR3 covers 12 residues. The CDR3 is CAWTGGKAEAFF. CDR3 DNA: TGTGCCTGGACAGGGGGAAAAGCTGAAGCTTTCTTT.

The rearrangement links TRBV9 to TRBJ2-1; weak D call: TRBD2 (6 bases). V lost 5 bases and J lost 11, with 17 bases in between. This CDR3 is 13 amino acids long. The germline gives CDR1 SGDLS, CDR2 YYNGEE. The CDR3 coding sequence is TGTGCCAGCAGTCCCCTGCAGGGAGGAAAGCAGTTCTTC. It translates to CASSPLQGGKQFF. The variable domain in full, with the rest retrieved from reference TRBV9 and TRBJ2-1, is DSGVTQTPKHLITATGQRVTLRCSPRSGDLSVYWYQQSLDQGLQFLIQYYNGEERAKGNILERFSAQQFPDLHSELNLSSLELGDSALYFCASSPLQGGKQFFGPGTRLTVL.

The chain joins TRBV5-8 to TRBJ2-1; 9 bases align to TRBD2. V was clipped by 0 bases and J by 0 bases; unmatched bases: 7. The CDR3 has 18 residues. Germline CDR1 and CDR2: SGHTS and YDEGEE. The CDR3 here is CASSLDLGLAVSYNEQFF. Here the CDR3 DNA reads TGTGCCAGCAGCTTGGACCTGGGACTAGCAGTCTCCTACAATGAGCAGTTCTTC.